This T cell receptor beta chain came from a study of blood T cell repertoires in COVID-19. Study-wide background: The United States, Italy and Spain provided the acute and convalescent COVID-19 samples.

The CDR3 has 16 amino acids. V shed 4 bases and J 1 base; nucleotides not matched to a gene: 6. The germline gives CDR1 SGHDT, CDR2 YYEEEE. Per the original data handling: Researchers report that nucleated cell counts were estimated from reference gene primer amplification. Profiling relied on immunoSEQ multiplex PCR, and the TCRdb table lists in-frame clones only, not all of them. Clone size and V and J calls were adopted from that table, with D and trimming inferred from the DNA. The sample lists about 120,000 clones; about 79% were seen once. The V and J genes are TRBV5-6 and TRBJ2-5, with TRBD2 identical over 11 bases. The TCR sequence derives from a man in his 70s with acute or convalescent COVID-19. The sequenced sample was peripheral blood. This CDR3 reads CASSARLAGFQETQYF. DNA for the CDR3: TGTGCCAGCAGCGCCAGACTAGCGGGGTTCCAAGAGACCCAGTACTTC.